The entry below gives a single T cell receptor beta chain sequence along with its context. These data originate in a study of blood T cell repertoires in COVID-19. In the study overall: T cells, B-cell-depleted T cells, or PBMCs provided the cDNA or gDNA that served as material.

V dropped 3 bases and J dropped 7 bases, with 12 bases sitting between them. This CDR3 is built from 13 residues. Participant-given clinical history determined each cohort assignment. Study processing details: Researchers report that nucleated cell counts were estimated from reference gene primer amplification. The table came from immunoSEQ multiplex PCR; TCRdb's copy has only in-frame clones and leaves some out. The V and J calls and the clone size are those of that table, but D and trimming were determined from the DNA. There are under 300,000 clones in the sample; about 90% occur only once, and 0.95% to 1.5% lies in the top ten.

This sequence joins TRBV12-3 or TRBV12-4 and TRBJ1-2, with TRBD1 as a possible D gene (6 bases). The sequenced sample consisted of PBMCs or T cells enriched from blood (not recorded which). The sequence was obtained from a human donor in a cohort exposed to, infected with or recovered from COVID-19 (not recorded which). The donor label of this sample is uncertain. The CDR3 is CASSLGGASGYTF. The CDR3 nucleotides read TGTGCCAGCAGTTTGGGGGGGGCGAGTGGCTACACCTTC.